This T cell receptor (beta chain) stems from a study of CD8+ T cells in alopecia areata. About the research overall: Patients took tofacitinib for 6 to 18 months, followed by 6 drug-free months.

Following extraction, RNA underwent reverse transcription to cDNA, which served as the sequencing template. The method was immunoSEQ multiplex PCR; TCRdb's version includes in-frame clones alone and lacks a portion of them. The sample yields roughly 250,000 clones, 67% seen once. Study outcomes and limitations: Relative to normal scalp, lesional scalp, especially alopecia totalis/universalis, showed higher clonality. Whereas mice showed it more clearly, TCR sharing across patients was murkier, possibly because of HLA.

There are a few counts of this clone. Antigen: not known. From germline, CDR1 is SNHLY and CDR2 FYNNEI. Trimming took off 5 bases at V and 0 bases at J, with 4 bases between the two ends. The CDR3 consists of 12 residues. The source was CD4+ T cells sorted from blood, collected at week 0. The receptor was derived from a human donor with alopecia areata. The chain recombines TRBV2 with TRBJ1-1; D remains unclear. The CDR3 DNA reads as TGTGCCAGCAGTCAAGTGAACACTGAAGCTTTCTTT. Residues: CASSQVNTEAFF.